These 6 T cell receptor beta chains came from one sample sequenced in a study of blood T cell repertoires in COVID-19. Clones were sequenced by immunoSEQ multiplex PCR, and TCRdb holds only the in-frame ones, with some missing. Of 250,000 to 350,000 clones listed, roughly 87% are singletons. Sequenced: PBMCs or T cells enriched from blood (not recorded which). These receptors originate from a young woman who had recovered from COVID-19.

The chain recombines TRBV5-1 with TRBJ2-7; TRBD2 matches 7 bases. Germline V lookup: CDR1 SGHRS, CDR2 YFSETQ. Losses at the gene ends were 4 bases for V and 5 bases for J; bases not matched to a gene: 6. This CDR3 is built from 13 residues. CDR3 region: CASSAQRDNEQYF. The CDR3 bases are TGCGCCAGCAGCGCCCAGCGGGATAACGAGCAGTACTTC. Supplemented by reference TRBV5-1 and TRBJ2-7, the full variable domain reads KAGVTQTPRYLIKTRGQQVTLSCSPISGHRSVSWYQQTPGQGLQFLFEYFSETQRNKGNFPGRFSGRQFSNSRSEMNVSTLELGDSALYLCASSAQRDNEQYFGPGTRLTVT.

The chain joins TRBV24-1 to TRBJ2-7; 7 bases match TRBD1. This CDR3 comprises 14 residues. CDR1 and CDR2 from the germline V gene are KGHDR and SFDVKD. V dropped 5 bases and J dropped 6; count of bases not matched to a gene: 9. The CDR3 here is CATSGAGGQGEQYF. The CDR3, as DNA: TGTGCCACCAGTGGGGCAGGGGGACAAGGCGAGCAGTACTTC.

This clone was counted a few times. The rearrangement joins TRBV2 to TRBJ1-2; D is unclear. V was clipped by 6 bases and J by 3 bases, with 8 bases between them. The CDR3 length is 12 residues. Germline CDR1 is SNHLY and CDR2 is FYNNEI. Written as DNA, the CDR3 is TGTGCCAGCAGCGAGGAAGACTATGGCTACACCTTC. Translating gives CASSEEDYGYTF. The full variable domain, in which reference TRBV2 and TRBJ1-2 provide the parts outside the CDR3, is EPEVTQTPSHQVTQMGQEVILRCVPISNHLYFYWYRQILGQKVEFLVSFYNNEISEKSEIFDDQFSVERPDGSNFTLKIRSTKLEDSAMYFCASSEEDYGYTFGSGTRLTVV.

Points on this clone: Other nucleotide sequences in the sample specify the same CDR3. The chain carries TRBV12-3 or TRBV12-4 and TRBJ1-4, with a weak D call TRBD1 (6 bases). The germline V and J ends were trimmed by 2 bases and 8 bases, with 9 bases remaining between them. This CDR3 contains 13 residues. CDR3 sequence (DNA): TGTGCCAGCAGTTTATCAGGGGTGGAAAAACTGTTTTTT. This gives the protein CASSLSGVEKLFF.

The V call is TRBV11-3, the J call TRBJ1-2; tentatively, D is TRBD1 (5 bases). V was trimmed by 4 bases and J by 3 bases, leaving 15 bases between them. Germline values: CDR1 SGHNT, CDR2 YENEEA. The CDR3 spans 15 residues. The CDR3 loop is CASSCQVAGDYGYTF. In nucleotides, the CDR3 is TGTGCCAGCAGCTGCCAGGTGGCGGGGGACTATGGCTACACCTTC.

This rearrangement joins TRBV2 to TRBJ1-2; tentative D call: TRBD1 (6 bases). The CDR3 is made up of 13 amino acids. Per germline, CDR1 SNHLY and CDR2 FYNNEI. Trimming took off 11 bases at V and 6 bases at J, with 19 bases between the two ends. DNA of the CDR3: TGTGCCCCCATAGGGGGGGTGTCCCATGGCTACACCTTC. This sequence encodes CAPIGGVSHGYTF.